This T cell receptor (beta chain) came from a study of vaccination and CD4 T cells after COVID-19. A note on this clonotype: Antigen specificity is unknown.

Sequencing of the DNA from cultured CD4+ T cells was carried out with the Oncomine TCR Beta short-read assay. TCRdb itself ran the PCR reads through MiXCR, one entry per CDR3 protein. The sample contains more than 7,500 distinct CDR3 sequences, roughly 35% of which appear only once. CDR1 is SGDLS, CDR2 YYNGEE, per germline. The CDR3 totals 19 residues. After removal of 0 bases from V and 9 bases from J, the junction contained 15 bases not matched to a gene. Treatment: roughly 10-day PBMC culture with coronavirus spike peptide pools or control peptides (ViraFEST assay). The unexposed donor's CD4+ T cells were collected before the COVID-19 pandemic (2011-2018).

This TCR was sampled from a human donor in good health. The V and J genes are TRBV9 and TRBJ1-6, with TRBD1 matching 10 bases. Sequencing used CD4+ T cells from blood, cultured in vitro. The CDR3 DNA reads as TGTGCCAGCAGCGTAGCTCCCCTTGACAGGGGGCTTATAGGTTCACCCCTCCACTTT. It translates to CASSVAPLDRGLIGSPLHF.